This T cell receptor beta chain was documented in a study of blood T cell repertoires in COVID-19. Authors' methods: Estimated nucleated cell counts came from reference gene primer amplification. Produced via immunoSEQ multiplex PCR; TCRdb's table is partial and in-frame only. The V and J calls and clone size come from that table; D and trimming were worked out from the DNA. The sample consists of about 38,000 clones, roughly 74% of them appearing once. This clone has a single count. Germline V gene lookup returns CDR1 SGDLS and CDR2 YYNGEE. After removal of 4 bases from V and 2 bases from J, the junction contained 10 bases not matched to a gene. This CDR3 contains 16 residues.

The TCR was taken from a man aged 65-85 years with COVID-19, enrolled during active disease. The chain couples TRBV9 to TRBJ2-3; 7 bases fit TRBD1. The sample comprised peripheral blood. The CDR3 DNA follows: TGTGCCAGCAGCCCCCCATGGGACAGAGACACAGATACGCAGTATTTT. Residues: CASSPPWDRDTDTQYF.